The present T cell receptor (beta chain) was sequenced within a study of Ad26.COV2.S vaccination and SARS-CoV-2 variants. Whole-study context: Into the muscle, Ad26.COV2.S was dosed once or twice, 56 days apart.

Study outcomes and limitations: Analytic work on TCR breadth and depth might have understated the full extent of total T cell responses.

Some clones are missing from TCRdb's copy, which holds only in-frame ones; the method was immunoSEQ multiplex PCR. Here the sample spans fewer than 400,000 clones, 85% to 90% being singletons. CDR3 length: 20 residues. The V end lost 6 bases, the J end lost 5 bases, and 34 bases lay between the germline ends. Per the germline V gene, CDR1 is ENHRY and CDR2 is SYGVKD. With respect to this clone: Its antigen is as yet unknown.

This sample's treatment: about 20 received Ad26.COV2.S at low or high dose, single or two shots; a few received placebo; per-sample allocation not given. Day 63 following the first vaccine or placebo injection was when the samples were taken. The rearrangement joins TRBV10-3 to TRBJ2-5, with a tentative D call TRBD2 (5 bases). The material was peripheral blood, obtained in a trial of Ad26.COV2.S vaccine versus placebo. The sequence derives from a person aged 18-65 years who received the Ad26.COV2.S COVID-19 vaccine or a placebo. The CDR3 nucleotides are TGTGCCATCAGGACCGTTGGGCCACGACTCAAAAGCCCGACGGGGGAGACCCAGTACTTC. Its translation: CAIRTVGPRLKSPTGETQYF.